The following is a TCR beta chain sequence with its context. Antigen unknown. Germline CDR1 and CDR2: LGHNA and YNFKEQ. V lost 0 bases and J 2 bases, leaving 10 bases between the germline ends. This CDR3 has 15 residues. The related graft donor's blood sample was taken on the day of bone marrow donation. This sample is part of a study of T cells after posttransplantation cyclophosphamide. TCRdb's table, derived via immunoSEQ multiplex PCR, lists solely in-frame clones and lacks some. The sample holds 51,000 or so clones, 90% to 95% seen once. Study conclusions and caveats: After PTCy, TRB diversity resembled that of CNI/methotrexate controls.

This chain connects TRBV4-2 to TRBJ1-2; D not certain. Sequencing was performed on PBMCs. The receptor comes from a woman aged 25 to 39 in good health and a related stem cell transplant donor. This CDR3 reads CASSQEGGVNYGYTF. The DNA of the CDR3 is TGTGCCAGCAGCCAAGAGGGCGGGGTCAACTATGGCTACACCTTC.